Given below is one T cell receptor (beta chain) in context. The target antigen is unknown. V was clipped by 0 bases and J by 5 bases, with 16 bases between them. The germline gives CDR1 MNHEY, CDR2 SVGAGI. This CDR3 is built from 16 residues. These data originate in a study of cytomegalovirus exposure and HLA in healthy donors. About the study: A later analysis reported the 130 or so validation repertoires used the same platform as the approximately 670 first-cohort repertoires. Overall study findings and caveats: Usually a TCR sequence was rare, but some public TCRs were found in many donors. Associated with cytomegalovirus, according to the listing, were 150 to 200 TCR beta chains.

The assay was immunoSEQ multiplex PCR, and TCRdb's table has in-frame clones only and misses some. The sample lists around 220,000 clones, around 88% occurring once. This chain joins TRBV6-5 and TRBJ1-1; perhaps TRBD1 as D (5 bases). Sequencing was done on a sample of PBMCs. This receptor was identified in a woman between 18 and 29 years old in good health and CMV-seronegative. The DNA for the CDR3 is TGTGCCAGCAGTTACTCGATGGGGGGATTAGGGACTGAAGCTTTCTTT. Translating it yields CASSYSMGGLGTEAFF.